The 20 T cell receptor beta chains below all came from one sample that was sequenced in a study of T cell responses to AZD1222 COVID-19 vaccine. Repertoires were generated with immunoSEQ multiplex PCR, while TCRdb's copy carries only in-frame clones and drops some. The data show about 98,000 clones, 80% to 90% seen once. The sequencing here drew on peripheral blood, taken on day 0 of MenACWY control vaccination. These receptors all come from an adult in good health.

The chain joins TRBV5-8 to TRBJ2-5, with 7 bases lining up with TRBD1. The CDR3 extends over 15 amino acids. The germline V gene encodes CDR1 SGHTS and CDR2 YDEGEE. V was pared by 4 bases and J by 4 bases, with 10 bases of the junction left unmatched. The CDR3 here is CASSNSGQPRETQYF. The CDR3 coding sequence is TGTGCCAGCAGCAACTCGGGACAGCCCCGAGAGACCCAGTACTTC.

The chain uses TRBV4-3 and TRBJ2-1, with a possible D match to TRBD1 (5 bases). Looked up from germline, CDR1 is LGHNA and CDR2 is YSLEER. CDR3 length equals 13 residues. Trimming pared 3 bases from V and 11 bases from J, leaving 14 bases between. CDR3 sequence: CASSHRQSGQQFF. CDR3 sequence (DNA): TGCGCCAGCAGCCACAGACAGTCCGGGCAGCAGTTCTTC.

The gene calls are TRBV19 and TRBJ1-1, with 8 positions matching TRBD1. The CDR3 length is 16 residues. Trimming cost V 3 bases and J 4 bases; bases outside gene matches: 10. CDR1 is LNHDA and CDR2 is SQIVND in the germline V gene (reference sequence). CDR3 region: CASSIIRSRGPTEAFF. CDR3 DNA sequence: TGTGCCAGTAGTATTATAAGGAGCAGGGGGCCCACTGAAGCTTTCTTT.

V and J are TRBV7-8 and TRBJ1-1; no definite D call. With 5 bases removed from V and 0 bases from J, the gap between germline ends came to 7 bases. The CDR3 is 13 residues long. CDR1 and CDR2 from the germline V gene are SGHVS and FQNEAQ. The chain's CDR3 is CASSPQLNTEAFF. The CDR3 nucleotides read TGTGCCAGCAGCCCCCAGCTGAACACTGAAGCTTTCTTT.

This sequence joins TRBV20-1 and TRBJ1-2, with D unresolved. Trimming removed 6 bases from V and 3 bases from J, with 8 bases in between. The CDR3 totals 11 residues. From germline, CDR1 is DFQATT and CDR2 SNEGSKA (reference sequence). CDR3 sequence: CSAQVYYGYTF. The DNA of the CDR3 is TGCAGTGCCCAGGTATACTATGGCTACACCTTC.

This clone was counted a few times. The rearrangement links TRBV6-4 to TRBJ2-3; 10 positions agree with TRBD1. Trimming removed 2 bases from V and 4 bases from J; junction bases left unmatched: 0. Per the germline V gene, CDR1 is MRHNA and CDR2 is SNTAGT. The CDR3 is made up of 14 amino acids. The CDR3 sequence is CASSDGQGADTQYF. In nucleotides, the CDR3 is TGTGCCAGCAGTGACGGACAGGGGGCAGATACGCAGTATTTT.

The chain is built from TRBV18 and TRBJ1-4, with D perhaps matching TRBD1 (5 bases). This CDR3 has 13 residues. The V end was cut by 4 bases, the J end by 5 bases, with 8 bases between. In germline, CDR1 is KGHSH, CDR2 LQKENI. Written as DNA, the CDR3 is TGTGCCAGCTCACTACGGGACAATGAAAAACTGTTTTTT. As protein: CASSLRDNEKLFF.

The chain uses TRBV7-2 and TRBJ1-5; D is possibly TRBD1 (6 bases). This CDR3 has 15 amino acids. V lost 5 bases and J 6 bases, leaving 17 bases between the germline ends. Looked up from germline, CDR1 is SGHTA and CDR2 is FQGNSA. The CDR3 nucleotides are TGTGCCAGCAGCGTATCCCAGGGGATCGGTCAGCCCCAGCATTTT. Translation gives CASSVSQGIGQPQHF.

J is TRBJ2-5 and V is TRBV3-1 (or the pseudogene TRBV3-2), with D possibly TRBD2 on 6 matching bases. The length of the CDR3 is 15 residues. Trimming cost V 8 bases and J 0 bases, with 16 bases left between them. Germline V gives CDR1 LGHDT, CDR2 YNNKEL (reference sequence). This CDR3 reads CASRGRRGNQETQYF. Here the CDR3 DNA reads TGTGCCAGCCGAGGGAGGCGGGGTAACCAAGAGACCCAGTACTTC.

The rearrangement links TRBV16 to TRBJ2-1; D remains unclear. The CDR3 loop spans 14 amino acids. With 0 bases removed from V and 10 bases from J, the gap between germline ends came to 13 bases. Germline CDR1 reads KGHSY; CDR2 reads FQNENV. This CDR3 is CASSQSSRPREQFF. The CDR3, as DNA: TGTGCCAGCAGCCAATCATCTCGCCCACGGGAGCAGTTCTTC.

CDR3 region: CASSFRGLNTEAFF. CDR3 nucleotides: TGTGCCAGCAGTTTCAGGGGTCTGAACACTGAAGCTTTCTTT. V is TRBV6-5 and J is TRBJ1-1; possibly TRBD1 for D (6 bases). CDR1 and CDR2 (germline): MNHEY, SVGAGI. V was pared by 4 bases and J by 0 bases, with 9 bases between. The CDR3 covers 14 residues.

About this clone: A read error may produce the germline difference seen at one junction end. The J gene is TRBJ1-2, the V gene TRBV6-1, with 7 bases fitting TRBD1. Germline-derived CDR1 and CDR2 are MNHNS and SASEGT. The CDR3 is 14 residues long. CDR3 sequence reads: CASTEGGAYYGYTF. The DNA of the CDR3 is TGTGCCAGCACTGAAGGGGGCGCCTACTATGGCTACACCTTC.

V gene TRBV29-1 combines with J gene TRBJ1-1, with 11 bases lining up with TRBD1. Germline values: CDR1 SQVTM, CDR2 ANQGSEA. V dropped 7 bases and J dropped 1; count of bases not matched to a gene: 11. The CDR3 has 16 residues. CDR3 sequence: CSGGQGAPPGNTEAFF. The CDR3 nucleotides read TGCAGCGGCGGACAGGGGGCTCCCCCGGGGAACACTGAAGCTTTCTTT.

The CDR3 spells CASSSIAGQETQYF. The CDR3 nucleotides are TGTGCCAGCAGCTCGATAGCGGGGCAAGAGACCCAGTACTTC. The chain has TRBV11-2 and TRBJ2-5; 8 bases match TRBD2. V shed 4 bases, J shed 2 bases, and the junction held 3 bases outside the gene matches. CDR1 is SGHAT, CDR2 FQNNGV, per germline. The CDR3 has 14 amino acids.

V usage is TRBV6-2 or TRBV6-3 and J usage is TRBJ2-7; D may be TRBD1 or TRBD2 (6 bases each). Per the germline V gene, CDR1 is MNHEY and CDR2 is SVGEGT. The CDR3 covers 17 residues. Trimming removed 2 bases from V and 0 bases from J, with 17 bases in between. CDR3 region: CASSYPVGGRSSYEQYF. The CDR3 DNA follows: TGTGCCAGCAGTTACCCCGTCGGGGGCAGGAGCTCCTACGAGCAGTACTTC.

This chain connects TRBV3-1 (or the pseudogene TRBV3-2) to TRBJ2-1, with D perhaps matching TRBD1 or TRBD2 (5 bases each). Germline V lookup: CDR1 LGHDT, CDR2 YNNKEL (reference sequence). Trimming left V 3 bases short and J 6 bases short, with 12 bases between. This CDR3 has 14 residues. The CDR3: CASSQRPGSNEQFF. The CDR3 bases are TGTGCCAGCAGCCAGAGGCCAGGGAGCAATGAGCAGTTCTTC.

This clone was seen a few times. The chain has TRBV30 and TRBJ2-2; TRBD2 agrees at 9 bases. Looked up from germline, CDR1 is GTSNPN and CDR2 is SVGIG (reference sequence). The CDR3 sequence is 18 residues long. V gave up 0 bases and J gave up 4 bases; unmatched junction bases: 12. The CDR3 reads CAWSVAPRSGGFTGELFF. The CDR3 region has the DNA TGTGCCTGGAGTGTAGCCCCCCGTAGCGGGGGTTTCACCGGGGAGCTGTTTTTT.

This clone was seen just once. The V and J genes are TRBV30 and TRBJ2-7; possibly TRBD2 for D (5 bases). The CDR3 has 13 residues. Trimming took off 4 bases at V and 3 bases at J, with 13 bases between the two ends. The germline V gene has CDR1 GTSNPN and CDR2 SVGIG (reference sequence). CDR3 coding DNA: TGTGCCTGGAAAGCGGACCCGAACTACGAGCAGTACTTC. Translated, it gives CAWKADPNYEQYF.

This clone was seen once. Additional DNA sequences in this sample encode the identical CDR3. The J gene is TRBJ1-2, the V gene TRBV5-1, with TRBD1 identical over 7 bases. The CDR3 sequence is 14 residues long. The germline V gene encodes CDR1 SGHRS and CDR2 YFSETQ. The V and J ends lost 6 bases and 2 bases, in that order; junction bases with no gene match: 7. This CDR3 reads CASTRDSPNYGYTF. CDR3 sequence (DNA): TGCGCCAGCACGCGGGACAGTCCAAACTATGGCTACACCTTC.

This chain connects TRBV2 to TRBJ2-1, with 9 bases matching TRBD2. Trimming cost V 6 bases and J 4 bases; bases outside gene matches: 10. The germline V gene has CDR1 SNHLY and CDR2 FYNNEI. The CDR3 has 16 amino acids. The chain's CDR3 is CASSLISGGVYNEQFF. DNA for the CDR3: TGTGCCAGCAGCTTGATTAGCGGGGGTGTATACAATGAGCAGTTCTTC.